This T cell receptor beta chain was profiled in a study of blood T cells in healthy people across ages. General study results and limits: Strong correlation existed between TCR beta diversity and naive T cell percentage. The diversity estimates, figures obtained from one million T cells, were considered underestimates.

The V and J ends lost 9 bases and 0 bases, in that order; junction bases with no gene match: 10. There are 16 residues in the CDR3. PCR was performed a second time for roughly 7 to 11 cycles using a sample-barcoded 5' primer and a J-beta primer mix. TCRdb re-derived calls from the 5' RACE reads in MiXCR, one entry per CDR3 protein. Of fewer than 2,000,000 distinct CDR3 sequences listed, 30% to 35% are singletons. This clonotype was detected only a few times. What it recognizes is unknown. The source is a woman between 25 and 40 years old in good health. V and J are TRBV12-3 or TRBV12-4 and TRBJ2-1; 8 positions agree with TRBD2. The material sequenced was blood. The CDR3 DNA reads as TGTGCCAGTCGCCCCCCGGGACTAGGCTCCTACAATGAGCAGTTCTTC. It yields the protein CASRPPGLGSYNEQFF.